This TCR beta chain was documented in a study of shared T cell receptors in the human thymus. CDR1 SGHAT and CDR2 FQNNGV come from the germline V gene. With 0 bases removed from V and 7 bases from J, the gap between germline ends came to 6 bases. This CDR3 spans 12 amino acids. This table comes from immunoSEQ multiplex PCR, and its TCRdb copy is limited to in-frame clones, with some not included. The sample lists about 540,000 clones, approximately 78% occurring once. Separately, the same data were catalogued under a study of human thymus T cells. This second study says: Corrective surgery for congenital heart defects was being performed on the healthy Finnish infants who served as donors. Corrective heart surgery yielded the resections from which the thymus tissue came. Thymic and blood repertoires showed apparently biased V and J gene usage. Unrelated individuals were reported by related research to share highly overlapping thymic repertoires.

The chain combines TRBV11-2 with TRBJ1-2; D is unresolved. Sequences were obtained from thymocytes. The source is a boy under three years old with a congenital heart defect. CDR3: CASSLEGSGYTF. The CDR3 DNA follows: TGTGCCAGCAGCTTAGAAGGGAGTGGCTACACCTTC.